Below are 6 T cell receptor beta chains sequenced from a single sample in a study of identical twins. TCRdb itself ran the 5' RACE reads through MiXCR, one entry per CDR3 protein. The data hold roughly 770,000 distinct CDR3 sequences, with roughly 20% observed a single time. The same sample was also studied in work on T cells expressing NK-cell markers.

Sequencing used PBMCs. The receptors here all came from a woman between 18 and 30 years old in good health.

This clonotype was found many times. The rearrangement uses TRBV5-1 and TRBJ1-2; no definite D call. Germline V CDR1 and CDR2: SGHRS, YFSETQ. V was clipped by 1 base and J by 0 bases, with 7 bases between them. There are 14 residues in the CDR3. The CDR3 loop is CASSLNSANYGYTF. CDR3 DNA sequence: TGCGCCAGCAGCTTGAACAGCGCTAACTATGGCTACACCTTC.

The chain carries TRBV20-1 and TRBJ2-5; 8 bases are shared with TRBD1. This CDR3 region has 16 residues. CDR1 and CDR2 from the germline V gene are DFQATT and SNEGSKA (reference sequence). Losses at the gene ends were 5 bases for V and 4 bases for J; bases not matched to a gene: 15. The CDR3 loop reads CSAAPTTGERLETQYF. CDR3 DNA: TGCAGTGCTGCCCCAACGACAGGGGAGCGCCTAGAGACCCAGTACTTC.

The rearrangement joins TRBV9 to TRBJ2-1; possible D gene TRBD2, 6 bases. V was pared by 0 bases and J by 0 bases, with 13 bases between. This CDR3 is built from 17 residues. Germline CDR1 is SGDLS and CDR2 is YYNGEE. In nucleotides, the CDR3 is TGTGCCAGCAGCGTAGCCGTCCTAGCGAGCTCCTACAATGAGCAGTTCTTC. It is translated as CASSVAVLASSYNEQFF.

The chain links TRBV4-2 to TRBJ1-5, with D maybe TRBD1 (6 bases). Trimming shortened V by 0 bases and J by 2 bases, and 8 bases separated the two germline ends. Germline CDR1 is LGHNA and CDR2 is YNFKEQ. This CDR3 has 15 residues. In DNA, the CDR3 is TGTGCCAGCAGCCAAGAGGGGGGGCGCAATCAGCCCCAGCATTTT. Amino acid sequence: CASSQEGGRNQPQHF.

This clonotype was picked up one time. CDR3 nucleotide sequence: TGTGCCAGCACCGAGTGGGGACAGGATGACACCGGGGAGCTGTTTTTT. This translates into CASTEWGQDDTGELFF. This chain links TRBV7-9 with TRBJ2-2; 8 bases map to TRBD1. CDR3 length: 16 residues. Germline V gives CDR1 SEHNR, CDR2 FQNEAQ (reference sequence). Germline trimming cut 7 bases from V and 3 bases from J; bases unmatched to any gene: 10. The complete variable domain, with remaining parts taken from reference TRBV7-9 and TRBJ2-2, reads DTGVSQNPRHKITKRGQNVTFRCDPISEHNRLYWYRQTLGQGPEFLTYFQNEAQLEKSRLLSDRFSAERPKGSFSTLEIQRTEQGDSAMYLCASTEWGQDDTGELFFGEGSRLTVL.

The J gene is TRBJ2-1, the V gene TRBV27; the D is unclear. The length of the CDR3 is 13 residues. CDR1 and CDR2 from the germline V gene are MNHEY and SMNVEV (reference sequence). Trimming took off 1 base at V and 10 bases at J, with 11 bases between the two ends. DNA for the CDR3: TGTGCCAGCAGTTTATTGGGGATGGAGGAGCAGTTCTTC. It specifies CASSLLGMEEQFF.